This T cell receptor (beta chain) stems from a study of OX40 agonist ivuxolimab in advanced cancers. Study-wide context: An agonistic anti-OX40 (CD134) antibody, ivuxolimab, was used to treat the patients.

TCRdb's copy holds only in-frame clones and misses some; the assay was immunoSEQ multiplex PCR. The table lists 60,000 or so clones, roughly 84% of them singletons. The CDR3 has 14 residues. CDR1 and CDR2 (germline): MNHEY, SVGAGI. The V end was cut by 0 bases, the J end by 5 bases, with 7 bases between. This receptor was obtained from an adult with an advanced solid tumor such as melanoma, head and neck, liver or kidney cancer. Sequencing was performed on CD4+ or CD8+ T cells sorted from blood, taken in a trial of the OX40 agonist ivuxolimab. The chain has TRBV6-5 and TRBJ1-4; possibly TRBD1 for D (5 bases). The CDR3 spells CASSYSAGNEKLFF. The CDR3 nucleotides read TGTGCCAGCAGTTACTCGGCAGGGAATGAAAAACTGTTTTTT.